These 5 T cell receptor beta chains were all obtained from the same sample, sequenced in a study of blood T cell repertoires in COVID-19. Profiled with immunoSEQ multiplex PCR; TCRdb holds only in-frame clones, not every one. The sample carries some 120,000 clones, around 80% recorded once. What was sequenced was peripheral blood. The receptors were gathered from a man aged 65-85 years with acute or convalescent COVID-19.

CDR3 region: CASRPQGVNTGELFF. The CDR3 DNA follows: TGTGCCAGCAGGCCCCAGGGGGTAAACACCGGGGAGCTGTTTTTT. V usage is TRBV2 and J usage is TRBJ2-2, with TRBD1 identical over 7 bases. The V and J ends lost 6 bases and 2 bases, in that order; junction bases with no gene match: 6. The germline gives CDR1 SNHLY, CDR2 FYNNEI. This CDR3 is built from 15 residues.

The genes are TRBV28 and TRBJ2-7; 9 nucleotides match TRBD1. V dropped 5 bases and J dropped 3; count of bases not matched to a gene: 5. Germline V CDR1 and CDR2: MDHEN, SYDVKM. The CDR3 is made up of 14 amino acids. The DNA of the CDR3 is TGTGCCAGCAGTCATTACAGGGGGCTCTACGAGCAGTACTTC. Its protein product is CASSHYRGLYEQYF.

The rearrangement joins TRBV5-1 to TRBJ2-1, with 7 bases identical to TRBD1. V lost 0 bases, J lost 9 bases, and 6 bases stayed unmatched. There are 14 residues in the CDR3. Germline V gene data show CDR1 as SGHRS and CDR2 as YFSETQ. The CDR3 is CASSLVYQGVEQFF. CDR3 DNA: TGCGCCAGCAGCTTGGTGTACCAGGGGGTTGAGCAGTTCTTC.

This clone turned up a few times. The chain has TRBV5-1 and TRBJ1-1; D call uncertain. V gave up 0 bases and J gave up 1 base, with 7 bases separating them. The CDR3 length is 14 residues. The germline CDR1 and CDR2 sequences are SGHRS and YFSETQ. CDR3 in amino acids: CASSLVFGNTEAFF. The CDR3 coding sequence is TGCGCCAGCAGCTTGGTATTCGGGAACACTGAAGCTTTCTTT. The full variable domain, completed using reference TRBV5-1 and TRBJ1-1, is KAGVTQTPRYLIKTRGQQVTLSCSPISGHRSVSWYQQTPGQGLQFLFEYFSETQRNKGNFPGRFSGRQFSNSRSEMNVSTLELGDSALYLCASSLVFGNTEAFFGQGTRLTVV.

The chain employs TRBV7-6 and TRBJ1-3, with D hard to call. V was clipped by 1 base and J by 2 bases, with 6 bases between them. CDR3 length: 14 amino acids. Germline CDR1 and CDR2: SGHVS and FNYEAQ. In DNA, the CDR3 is TGTGCCAGCAGCTTAGACCCGGCTGGAAACACCATATATTTT. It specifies CASSLDPAGNTIYF.